This entry lists 25 T cell receptor beta chains sequenced from one sample in a study of blood T cells in healthy people across ages. With a J-beta primer mix and a sample-barcoded 5' primer, a second PCR ran 7 to 11 cycles. TCRdb re-analysed the 5' RACE reads in MiXCR, keeping a single row per CDR3 protein. The sample lists fewer than 650,000 distinct CDR3 sequences; around a quarter were seen once. The same data also contributed to another study, on T cells of mothers and their children.

The sequencing input was blood. All receptors derive from a boy between 2 and 10 years old in good health.

This clonotype has more than one count but fewer than ten. The V gene is TRBV10-3, the J gene TRBJ2-7, with D unresolved. Trimming took off 6 bases at V and 4 bases at J, with 10 bases between the two ends. Germline values: CDR1 ENHRY, CDR2 SYGVKD. The CDR3 is 12 residues long. The DNA of the CDR3 is TGTGCCATCAGGGGCGAAAGGTACGAGCAGTACTTC. Amino acid sequence: CAIRGERYEQYF.

In its sample, this clonotype was seen a few times. The chain joins TRBV5-5 to TRBJ2-5; perhaps TRBD1 as D (6 bases). Germline V lookup: CDR1 SGHKS, CDR2 YYEKEE (reference sequence). V lost 1 base to trimming and J lost 4 bases, with 14 bases between them. The CDR3 sequence is 15 residues long. CDR3 amino acids: CASSLTRGVGETQYF. The DNA of the CDR3 is TGTGCCAGCAGCTTGACCAGGGGCGTCGGAGAGACCCAGTACTTC.

This clonotype was seen at least ten times. This sequence joins TRBV12-3 or TRBV12-4 and TRBJ2-5; no firm D call. The J call could be wrong; TRBJ2-7 is a better fit for the DNA end. The CDR3 contains 16 residues. The CDR3 loop reads CASRMSGVGIPYEQYF. CDR3 coding DNA: TGTGCCAGCAGGATGAGTGGGGTTGGGATCCCCTACGAGCAGTACTTC.

V usage is TRBV6-1 and J usage is TRBJ2-6; 10 bases line up with TRBD1. Per germline, CDR1 MNHNS and CDR2 SASEGT. V trimming: 2 bases; J trimming: 0 bases; junction bases outside the gene matches: 13. The CDR3 runs to 21 residues. The CDR3 protein is CASSENSRDRGFSSGANVLTF. As DNA, the CDR3 is TGTGCCAGCAGTGAAAACTCCCGGGACAGGGGATTCAGCTCTGGGGCCAACGTCCTGACTTTC.

This sequence joins TRBV12-3 or TRBV12-4 and TRBJ1-3, with D perhaps TRBD1 (5 bases). V was trimmed by 5 bases and J by 4 bases, leaving 15 bases between them. The CDR3 covers 15 residues. The CDR3 protein is CASSASGTDGNTIYF. The CDR3 DNA sequence: TGTGCCAGCAGTGCCTCTGGGACGGACGGAAACACCATATATTTT.

This chain joins TRBV28 and TRBJ1-2, with a possible D match to TRBD1 (6 bases). Trimming cost V 3 bases and J 3 bases, with 20 bases left between them. CDR1 and CDR2 (germline): MDHEN, SYDVKM. This CDR3 contains 17 residues. The CDR3 coding sequence is TGTGCCAGCAGTTTGGGATATGGTACGGCAGGGGACTATGGCTACACCTTC. Amino acid sequence: CASSLGYGTAGDYGYTF.

CDR3 bases: TGTGCCAGCAGCTTAGCGCCCGACAGTTACTACGAGCAGTACTTC. Protein sequence: CASSLAPDSYYEQYF. The chain combines TRBV7-2 with TRBJ2-7, with a weak D call TRBD1 (5 bases). Germline CDR1 reads SGHTA; CDR2 reads FQGNSA. V dropped 0 bases and J dropped 3 bases, with 12 bases sitting between them. The CDR3 is made up of 15 amino acids.

This clonotype was detected a few times. The chain uses TRBV2 and TRBJ2-3; D is ambiguous. V was clipped by 3 bases and J by 6 bases, with 13 bases between them. Germline V gene lookup returns CDR1 SNHLY and CDR2 FYNNEI. The CDR3 covers 14 residues. CDR3: CASSDITQPDTQYF. The CDR3 region has the DNA TGTGCCAGCAGTGATATTACCCAGCCCGATACGCAGTATTTT.

The chain employs TRBV6-2 or TRBV6-3 and TRBJ2-7; D is undetermined. The CDR3 runs to 15 residues. The germline V and J ends were trimmed by 0 bases and 0 bases, with 9 bases remaining between them. Germline CDR1 MNHEY, CDR2 SVGEGT. This chain's CDR3 is CASSYSSGGSYEQYF. The CDR3 DNA is TGTGCCAGCAGTTACTCGTCCGGTGGCTCCTACGAGCAGTACTTC.

This clonotype has more than one count but fewer than ten. The J gene is TRBJ1-1, the V gene TRBV29-1; TRBD1 aligns across 8 bases. CDR3 length: 11 residues. Germline CDR1 is SQVTM and CDR2 is ANQGSEA. V dropped 7 bases and J dropped 9; count of bases not matched to a gene: 7. The CDR3 sequence: CSAEGTGQAFF. CDR3 coding DNA: TGCAGCGCTGAGGGGACAGGTCAAGCTTTCTTT. The full variable domain, with the rest looked up from reference TRBV29-1 and TRBJ1-1, is SAVISQKPSRDICQRGTSLTIQCQVDSQVTMMFWYRQQPGQSLTLIATANQGSEATYESGFVIDKFPISRPNLTFSTLTVSNMSPEDSSIYLCSAEGTGQAFFGQGTRLTVV.

This clonotype was detected only a few times. The chain recombines TRBV5-1 with TRBJ1-2; D gene ambiguous. V was trimmed by 2 bases and J by 6 bases, leaving 11 bases between them. This CDR3 is 13 amino acids long. Per the germline V gene, CDR1 is SGHRS and CDR2 is YFSETQ. In nucleotides, the CDR3 is TGCGCCAGCAGCTTAAATCGGGGAAATGGCTACACCTTC. Amino acid sequence: CASSLNRGNGYTF.

This clonotype was picked up a small number of times. The rearrangement uses TRBV15 and TRBJ2-5; D possibly corresponds to TRBD2 (5 bases). There are 16 residues in the CDR3. With 0 bases removed from V and 9 bases from J, the gap between germline ends came to 20 bases. The V gene's germline CDR1 is LNHNV and CDR2 YYDKDF (reference sequence). CDR3 residues: CATSREVRRLERSQYF. The DNA of the CDR3 is TGTGCCACCAGCAGAGAAGTTCGGAGGCTCGAAAGGTCCCAGTACTTC.

The chain uses TRBV5-6 and TRBJ1-1; no reliable D call. V gave up 4 bases and J gave up 6 bases, with 13 bases separating them. CDR3 size: 13 residues. CDR1 is SGHDT, CDR2 YYEEEE, per germline. This CDR3 is CASSPDRESEAFF. CDR3 sequence (DNA): TGTGCCAGCAGCCCCGACCGTGAGTCTGAAGCTTTCTTT.

The table lists this clonotype with a few counts. The chain employs TRBV7-2 and TRBJ1-3, with D maybe TRBD1 (6 bases). There are 15 residues in the CDR3. V was pared by 3 bases and J by 0 bases, with 9 bases between. Per germline, CDR1 SGHTA and CDR2 FQGNSA. CDR3 sequence reads: CASSFGDISGNTIYF. CDR3 coding DNA: TGTGCCAGCAGCTTTGGGGACATCTCTGGAAACACCATATATTTT.

This clonotype was picked up a small number of times. The V and J genes are TRBV13 and TRBJ2-7; D might be TRBD1 or TRBD2, each matching 5 bases. V was clipped by 7 bases and J by 0 bases, with 19 bases between them. The CDR3 consists of 16 residues. Germline CDR1 PRHDT, CDR2 FYEKMQ (reference sequence). The CDR3 nucleotides are TGTGCCAGCACCAAGGGACGGGCAGCAAGCTCCTACGAGCAGTACTTC. Residues: CASTKGRAASSYEQYF.

The chain uses TRBV20-1 and TRBJ2-2; no firm D call. Deletions cut 3 bases from V and 3 bases from J, with 8 bases between. The CDR3 has 13 residues. Per the germline V gene, CDR1 is DFQATT and CDR2 is SNEGSKA (reference sequence). Written as DNA, the CDR3 is TGCAGTGCTAGCTGGGGATACACCGGGGAGCTGTTTTTT. Its translation: CSASWGYTGELFF.

This chain joins TRBV10-1 and TRBJ2-2; 10 bases align to TRBD2. V trimming: 9 bases; J trimming: 6 bases; junction bases outside the gene matches: 10. Germline V gene lookup returns CDR1 WNHNN and CDR2 SYGVQD (reference sequence). The CDR3 runs 15 residues. DNA for the CDR3: TGCGCCAGGGGTAGGCTAGCGGGAGCTGCCGGGGAGCTGTTTTTT. Translated, it gives CARGRLAGAAGELFF.

This chain connects TRBV4-1 to TRBJ2-4, with TRBD1 as a possible D gene (6 bases). The V and J ends lost 2 bases and 0 bases respectively, with 17 bases between them. Germline values: CDR1 MGHRA, CDR2 YSYEKL. The CDR3 contains 18 residues. CDR3 DNA: TGCGCCAGCAGCCAATACCCGGACAGTTCCATAGCCAAAAACATTCAGTACTTC. This codes for CASSQYPDSSIAKNIQYF.

The CDR3 sequence is CSVSDGINSPLHF. CDR3 DNA sequence: TGCAGCGTCTCGGACGGAATTAATTCACCCCTCCACTTT. The rearrangement uses TRBV29-1 and TRBJ1-6; the D is unclear. The CDR3 has 13 residues. Germline V gene data show CDR1 as SQVTM and CDR2 as ANQGSEA. V gave up 6 bases and J gave up 6 bases, with 12 bases separating them.

This clonotype was found many times. V usage is TRBV18 and J usage is TRBJ1-2; no clear D gene. The germline gives CDR1 KGHSH, CDR2 LQKENI. The CDR3 sequence is 12 residues long. Trimming stripped 3 bases from V and 4 bases from J, with 6 bases between. CDR3 protein: CASSPEGYGYTF. Written as DNA, the CDR3 is TGTGCCAGCTCACCCGAAGGCTATGGCTACACCTTC.

The V call is TRBV20-1, the J call TRBJ2-2; 10 nucleotides agree with TRBD2. The CDR3 contains 16 residues. Germline lookup yields CDR1 DFQATT and CDR2 SNEGSKA (reference sequence). Trimming cost V 6 bases and J 5 bases; bases outside gene matches: 12. In nucleotides, the CDR3 is TGCAGTGCCCGAGGGAGCGGGAGGGCCTATACCGGGGAGCTGTTTTTT. This encodes CSARGSGRAYTGELFF.

The chain joins TRBV9 to TRBJ2-7, with D perhaps matching TRBD2 (5 bases). This CDR3 comprises 15 residues. Germline V gene sequence: CDR1 SGDLS, CDR2 YYNGEE. The V and J ends lost 0 bases and 2 bases respectively, with 12 bases between them. CDR3: CASSVDGSEAYEQYF. The CDR3, as DNA: TGTGCCAGCAGCGTAGATGGTAGCGAGGCCTACGAGCAGTACTTC.

In this sample, this clonotype turned up a few times. J is TRBJ2-1 and V is TRBV6-6; possible D gene TRBD1, 6 bases. Per germline, CDR1 MNHNY and CDR2 SVGAGI (reference sequence). V shed 0 bases and J shed 1 base, with 13 bases lying between them. This CDR3 has 17 amino acids. Here the CDR3 DNA reads TGTGCCAGCAGTTACTCGAGGACAGTGGGTTCCTACAATGAGCAGTTCTTC. The encoded protein is CASSYSRTVGSYNEQFF.

The V gene is TRBV19, the J gene TRBJ1-1, with a weak D call TRBD1 (5 bases). Germline V gene data show CDR1 as LNHDA and CDR2 as SQIVND (reference sequence). V was trimmed by 7 bases and J by 5 bases, leaving 17 bases between them. This CDR3 spans 14 amino acids. In DNA, the CDR3 is TGTGCCAGTATTTCCTCACCAGGGTATACTGAAGCTTTCTTT. It translates to CASISSPGYTEAFF.

The V gene is TRBV7-9, the J gene TRBJ2-1; a possible D gene is TRBD2 (6 bases). This CDR3 region has 15 residues. Trimming took off 2 bases at V and 2 bases at J, with 10 bases between the two ends. Germline V gene data show CDR1 as SEHNR and CDR2 as FQNEAQ (reference sequence). The CDR3 protein is CASSLSLATYNEQFF. The CDR3 coding sequence is TGTGCCAGCAGCTTATCCCTAGCGACCTACAATGAGCAGTTCTTC.